A selection of T cell receptor beta chains follows, all from one sample in a study of CD8 T cells in Susac syndrome. Using its own MiXCR run on the immunoSEQ multiplex PCR reads, TCRdb lists one record per CDR3 protein. This sample has 130,000 or so distinct CDR3 sequences, with about 93% found just once. The specimen was CD8+ T cells from PBMCs. The receptors derive from a human donor with multiple sclerosis. CDR3s include the opening cysteine and the closing phenylalanine or tryptophan. D genes are given only for firm matches. For some rows the clone size is stated as once, few or many, or as a class when expanded; others skip it.

CSARTGSSYEQYF	TGCAGTGCTCGTACGGGGAGCTCCTACGAGCAGTACTTC	TRBV20-1	.	.	TRBJ2-7
CASSLSGRGNEQFF	TGTGCCAGCAGCCTTAGCGGGAGAGGTAATGAGCAGTTCTTC	TRBV7-9	TRBD2	once	TRBJ2-1
CSALIPLSGSYEQYF	TGCAGTGCTCTAATCCCGTTAAGCGGGAGCTACGAGCAGTACTTC	TRBV20-1	TRBD2	.	TRBJ2-7
CASSQDYSGKGAYEQYF	TGCGCCAGCAGCCAAGATTATAGCGGAAAAGGGGCCTACGAGCAGTACTTC	TRBV4-3	.	.	TRBJ2-7
CASSQTGTDHYEQYF	TGTGCCAGCAGCCAAACGGGGACAGATCACTACGAGCAGTACTTC	TRBV3-1	TRBD1	few	TRBJ2-7
CASSGRGLEEKLFF	TGTGCCAGCAGCGGGCGGGGGTTAGAAGAAAAACTGTTTTTT	TRBV7-9	.	.	TRBJ1-4
CASSTPRLQGSPYEQYF	TGTGCCAGCAGTACCCCCCGACTCCAGGGATCCCCCTACGAGCAGTACTTC	TRBV28	.	once	TRBJ2-7
CSVVGGRSYNEQFF	TGCAGCGTTGTGGGGGGGCGCTCCTACAATGAGCAGTTCTTC	TRBV29-1	.	.	TRBJ2-1
CASSLGTSGTSRNNEQFF	TGTGCCAGCAGCTTAGGGACCTCCGGGACTAGCCGAAACAATGAGCAGTTCTTC	TRBV7-9	TRBD2	.	TRBJ2-1
CASSAAGGSYEQYF	TGTGCCAGCAGTGCCGCGGGGGGGTCCTACGAGCAGTACTTC	TRBV27	TRBD2	.	TRBJ2-7
CASTGPGEAFF	TGTGCCAGCACCGGACCAGGTGAAGCTTTCTTT	TRBV7-9	.	.	TRBJ1-1
CASSLGGRVYEQYF	TGTGCCAGCAGTTTAGGAGGGAGGGTGTACGAGCAGTACTTC	TRBV27	TRBD2	.	TRBJ2-7
CSVRTENTIYF	TGCAGCGTTCGGACAGAAAACACCATATATTTT	TRBV29-1	.	.	TRBJ1-3
CASGGLAGAGKNEQFF	TGTGCCAGCGGGGGACTAGCGGGAGCCGGAAAGAATGAGCAGTTCTTC	TRBV27	TRBD2	once	TRBJ2-1
CASSLRTGKAKNIQYF	TGTGCCAGCAGCCTACGGACAGGGAAAGCCAAAAACATTCAGTACTTC	TRBV6-1	TRBD1	.	TRBJ2-4
CASAFASNTEAFF	TGTGCCAGCGCCTTCGCATCAAACACTGAAGCTTTCTTT	TRBV11-2	.	.	TRBJ1-1
CSVEVGQGYEQYF	TGCAGCGTTGAAGTCGGACAGGGCTACGAGCAGTACTTC	TRBV29-1	TRBD1	.	TRBJ2-7
CASSSPGTGALGEQFF	TGTGCCAGCAGTTCACCCGGGACAGGGGCGTTGGGTGAGCAGTTCTTC	TRBV27	TRBD1	.	TRBJ2-1
CASSLDREGQETQYF	TGTGCCAGCAGCTTGGACAGGGAGGGACAAGAGACCCAGTACTTC	TRBV5-6	.	.	TRBJ2-5
CATSRVGQPQHF	TGTGCCACCAGCAGAGTTGGTCAGCCCCAGCATTTT	TRBV15	.	.	TRBJ1-5
CASSPGRDWTDTQYF	TGTGCCAGCAGCCCCGGGAGGGATTGGACAGATACGCAGTATTTT	TRBV6-1	TRBD2	.	TRBJ2-3
CASSPTSGSVSGELFF	TGCGCCAGCAGCCCCACTAGCGGGAGCGTTTCCGGGGAGCTGTTTTTT	TRBV4-3	TRBD2	once	TRBJ2-2
CSASFTGIDNSPLHF	TGCAGTGCTAGTTTCACAGGAATAGATAATTCACCCCTCCACTTT	TRBV20-1	.	.	TRBJ1-6
CASSERQGRETQYF	TGTGCCAGCAGTGAAAGACAGGGACGGGAGACCCAGTACTTC	TRBV25-1	TRBD1	.	TRBJ2-5
CASSQSHRNTEAFF	TGCGCCAGCAGTCAATCGCACCGCAACACTGAAGCTTTCTTT	TRBV23-1	.	.	TRBJ1-1
CASSLTSYSGNTIYF	TGCGCCAGCAGCTTGACATCCTACTCTGGAAACACCATATATTTT	TRBV5-1	.	.	TRBJ1-3